Listed below are T cell receptor beta chains from one sample, sequenced in a study of cytotoxic CD8 clonotypes in ibrutinib-treated CLL. Method: immunoSEQ multiplex PCR; TCRdb's copy keeps in-frame clones and lacks some. The sample lists about 68,000 clones, 68% seen once, with 4.5% to 6% in the top ten. The sequencing here drew on PBMCs, taken after 12 months of ibrutinib treatment. The receptors originated from a human donor with chronic lymphocytic leukemia. The CDR3 runs from the conserved cysteine through the conserved F or W. The D gene is left open where the match is weak. A clone size is listed for some rows: how often the clone was seen (once, few, many), or a class if it is expanded.

abundance | d_gene | j_gene | v_gene | CDR3aa | CDR3nt
many | . | TRBJ1-5 | TRBV27 | CASSLYGAGVNQPQHF | TGTGCCAGCAGTTTATACGGGGCAGGGGTCAATCAGCCCCAGCATTTT
. | . | TRBJ2-7 | TRBV5-6 | CASSLYGGSSYEQYF | TGTGCCAGCAGCTTATACGGGGGCTCCTCCTACGAGCAGTACTTC
. | . | TRBJ1-2 | TRBV11-2 | CASSLSALYYGYTF | TGTGCCAGCAGCTTATCAGCATTGTACTATGGCTACACCTTC
. | . | TRBJ1-6 | TRBV30 | CAGHSPLHF | TGTGCCGGCCATTCACCCCTCCACTTT
. | TRBD1 | TRBJ1-2 | TRBV2 | CARTDPGQIYYGYTF | TGTGCCAGGACTGACCCGGGACAGATCTACTATGGCTACACCTTC
once | . | TRBJ1-2 | TRBV7-6 | CASSLDGYTF | TGTGCCAGCAGCTTAGATGGCTACACCTTC
. | . | TRBJ1-3 | TRBV27 | CASSLGGAPGNTIYF | TGTGCCAGCAGTTTAGGGGGGGCCCCTGGAAACACCATATATTTT
. | . | TRBJ1-4 | TRBV9 | CASSVMTAPNEKLFF | TGTGCCAGCAGCGTGATGACAGCACCTAATGAAAAACTGTTTTTT
. | . | TRBJ2-6 | TRBV21-1 | CASSGTGCSSGANVLTF | TGTGCCAGCAGCGGGACAGGGTGCAGCTCTGGGGCCAACGTCCTGACTTTC
. | . | TRBJ1-1 | TRBV9 | CASSPGHSPNTEAFF | TGTGCCAGCAGCCCGGGACATTCGCCAAACACTGAAGCTTTCTTT
. | . | TRBJ1-1 | TRBV6-4 | CASSEHGKTEAFF | TGTGCCAGCAGTGAGCACGGGAAGACTGAAGCTTTCTTT
. | . | TRBJ2-3 | TRBV4-3 | CASSQDPRDTQYF | TGCGCCAGCAGCCAAGACCCCAGGGATACGCAGTATTTT
. | . | TRBJ1-1 | TRBV9 | CASSMGRRNTEAFF | TGTGCCAGCAGCATGGGACGGAGGAACACTGAAGCTTTCTTT
few | TRBD1 | TRBJ1-6 | TRBV7-8 | CASSSRTGGSYNSPLHF | TGTGCCAGCAGCTCACGGACAGGGGGTTCCTATAATTCACCCCTCCACTTT
. | TRBD2 | TRBJ2-1 | TRBV5-6 | CASSLAGLADNEQFF | TGTGCCAGCAGCTTGGCAGGACTAGCGGACAATGAGCAGTTCTTC
. | . | TRBJ2-7 | TRBV7-2 | CASSVSPGHSYEQYF | TGTGCCAGCAGCGTATCACCGGGACACTCCTACGAGCAGTACTTC
few | TRBD1 | TRBJ1-1 | TRBV2 | CASRATGGGTEAFF | TGTGCCAGCAGGGCTACAGGGGGAGGGACTGAAGCTTTCTTT
. | . | TRBJ2-3 | TRBV7-3 | CASSRARSSTDTQYF | TGTGCCAGCAGCCGTGCCCGATCTAGCACAGATACGCAGTATTTT
. | TRBD1 | TRBJ2-7 | TRBV28 | CASSSNLQGQGMYF | TGTGCCAGCAGTTCAAACCTTCAAGGACAGGGAATGTACTTC
. | . | TRBJ2-3 | TRBV13 | CASSSSGAGLTDTQYF | TGTGCCAGCAGCTCCTCAGGAGCGGGCCTCACAGATACGCAGTATTTT
. | . | TRBJ1-6 | TRBV4-1 | CASSQDSKGFNSPLHF | TGCGCCAGCAGCCAAGATTCAAAAGGGTTTAATTCACCCCTCCACTTT
few | TRBD1 | TRBJ2-3 | TRBV6-1 | CASDRQGLSTDTQYF | TGTGCCAGCGACCGACAGGGGCTGAGCACAGATACGCAGTATTTT
. | . | TRBJ1-5 | TRBV10-2 | CASSDQGSNQPQHF | TGCGCCAGCAGTGACCAGGGTAGCAATCAGCCCCAGCATTTT
. | TRBD1 | TRBJ2-7 | TRBV6-5 | CASSSYRGSYEQYF | TGTGCCAGCAGTTCATACAGGGGCTCCTACGAGCAGTACTTC
. | . | TRBJ1-5 | TRBV4-3 | CASSPRRGAGGQPQHF | TGCGCCAGCAGCCCGAGACGGGGGGCTGGGGGACAGCCCCAGCATTTT
few | . | TRBJ1-2 | TRBV30 | CAWSLATAGYTF | TGTGCCTGGAGTTTGGCCACTGCGGGCTACACCTTC
. | . | TRBJ2-1 | TRBV9 | CASSVAAGAYNEQFF | TGTGCCAGCAGCGTAGCGGCAGGGGCCTACAATGAGCAGTTCTTC
. | TRBD1 | TRBJ1-5 | TRBV6-5 | CASTRGSNQPQHF | TGTGCCAGCACCAGGGGGTCCAATCAGCCCCAGCATTTT
few | . | TRBJ2-7 | TRBV18 | CASSPRPGTYEQYF | TGTGCCAGCTCACCGAGACCCGGGACCTACGAGCAGTACTTC
. | TRBD1 | TRBJ1-2 | TRBV6-5 | CASRNDRGYGYTF | TGTGCCAGCAGGAATGACAGGGGCTATGGCTACACCTTC
. | . | TRBJ2-7 | TRBV7-2 | CASSHPTDYEQYF | TGTGCCAGCAGCCATCCGACGGATTACGAGCAGTACTTC
. | . | TRBJ2-7 | TRBV6-5 | CASRDRGYEQYF | TGTGCCAGCAGAGACCGCGGCTACGAGCAGTACTTC
. | . | TRBJ1-1 | TRBV14 | CASSQELPGRGTEAFF | TGTGCCAGCAGCCAAGAATTGCCAGGGCGAGGGACTGAAGCTTTCTTT
few | . | TRBJ2-3 | TRBV2 | CASSENSPRTDTQYF | TGTGCCAGCAGTGAGAACAGTCCACGCACAGATACGCAGTATTTT
few | . | TRBJ1-1 | TRBV14 | CASSQARGTGEAFF | TGTGCCAGCAGCCAAGCTAGAGGGACGGGGGAAGCTTTCTTT
. | . | TRBJ2-7 | TRBV30 | CAWTGSSYEQYF | TGTGCCTGGACAGGGAGCTCCTACGAGCAGTACTTC
. | . | TRBJ2-1 | TRBV5-8 | CASRLPGTLYNEQFF | TGTGCCAGCAGACTCCCCGGGACTCTCTACAATGAGCAGTTCTTC
. | . | TRBJ1-4 | TRBV7-9 | CASSIIGQQFNEKLFF | TGTGCCAGCAGCATCATCGGACAGCAGTTTAATGAAAAACTGTTTTTT
. | . | TRBJ1-6 | TRBV19 | CASRAQHNSPLHF | TGTGCCAGTAGGGCACAGCATAATTCACCCCTCCACTTT
. | . | TRBJ1-2 | TRBV2 | CASSRRVDGYTF | TGTGCCAGCAGCAGACGTGTTGATGGCTACACCTTC
. | TRBD1 | TRBJ2-7 | TRBV6-1 | CASRPGQGVSYEQYF | TGTGCCAGCAGGCCGGGACAGGGGGTGTCTTACGAGCAGTACTTC
. | . | TRBJ2-3 | TRBV28 | CASSSPAGARTDTQYF | TGTGCCAGCAGTTCCCCGGCAGGGGCGCGCACAGATACGCAGTATTTT
. | . | TRBJ1-3 | TRBV11-2 | CASSVGTGNTIYF | TGTGCCAGCAGCGTCGGGACCGGAAACACCATATATTTT
few | . | TRBJ2-7 | TRBV4-1 | CASSQEPDRYYEQYF | TGCGCCAGCAGCCAGGAACCGGACAGATACTACGAGCAGTACTTC
. | . | TRBJ1-5 | TRBV6-4 | CASSRTGDQPQHF | TGTGCCAGCAGCAGGACGGGAGATCAGCCCCAGCATTTT
once | TRBD2 | TRBJ2-3 | TRBV5-1 | CASSLELAGSGTDTQYF | TGCGCCAGCAGCTTGGAGCTAGCGGGGTCTGGCACAGATACGCAGTATTTT
. | TRBD1 | TRBJ1-4 | TRBV7-9 | CASSLAGTGVGKLFF | TGTGCCAGCAGCTTAGCGGGGACAGGGGTAGGAAAACTGTTTTTT
few | . | TRBJ2-2 | TRBV6-5 | CASSHDTITGELFF | TGTGCCAGCAGTCACGACACTATCACCGGGGAGCTGTTTTTT
. | . | TRBJ1-3 | TRBV12-5 | CASGLSEAGNTIYF | TGTGCTAGTGGTCTCTCAGAAGCTGGAAACACCATATATTTT
. | . | TRBJ1-4 | TRBV2 | CASSEGPRGEKLFF | TGTGCCAGCAGTGAGGGTCCACGGGGTGAAAAACTGTTTTTT
. | TRBD2 | TRBJ2-3 | TRBV5-1 | CASRTDLAGGLTDTQYF | TGCGCCAGCAGGACCGATCTAGCGGGGGGCCTCACAGATACGCAGTATTTT
. | . | TRBJ1-3 | TRBV11-3 | CASSLYSGNTIYF | TGTGCCAGCAGCCTATACTCTGGAAACACCATATATTTT
. | TRBD1 | TRBJ2-2 | TRBV4-3 | CASSQDDRVNTGELFF | TGCGCCAGCAGCCAAGACGACAGGGTCAACACCGGGGAGCTGTTTTTT
few | . | TRBJ2-7 | TRBV27 | CASSPRRGSSYEQYF | TGTGCCAGCAGTCCTCGGAGGGGGAGCTCCTACGAGCAGTACTTC
. | TRBD1 | TRBJ1-5 | TRBV6-1 | CASRKDRVNQPQHF | TGTGCCAGCAGGAAGGACAGGGTGAATCAGCCCCAGCATTTT
. | . | TRBJ2-3 | TRBV19 | CASRDSYTDTQYF | TGTGCCAGCAGGGACTCCTACACAGATACGCAGTATTTT
. | . | TRBJ1-5 | TRBV30 | CAWSAAGNQPQHF | TGTGCCTGGAGTGCGGCAGGGAATCAGCCCCAGCATTTT